This T cell receptor beta chain was captured in a study of T cells expressing NK-cell markers. About the study: It was from sorted CD3+CD56+NKG2C+, CD3+CD56+NKG2C- and CD3+CD56-NKG2C+ T cells that TCR beta repertoires came. Among eight sequenced donors, seven carried HCMV seropositivity while one was seronegative.

Germline-derived CDR1 and CDR2 are SGHDT and YYEEEE. This CDR3 region has 13 residues. Findings and caveats of the study: Five to seven of the donors carried dominant NKG2C+ clonotypes that took up 1.0-7.0% of their CD8+ T cells.

In regard to this clonotype: Its antigen is undetermined.

Template switching by 5'RACE with UMIs generated the TCR beta cDNA. TCRdb re-called the 5' RACE reads; one entry per CDR3 protein, DNA not given. With 550,000 to 600,000 distinct CDR3 sequences in the sample, the ten largest clones hold 3% to 4.5%. Sequencing was performed on blood T cells: a sorted CD56 or NKG2C T cell subset, CD4+ or CD8+ T cells, or bulk PBMC T cells (not recorded which). The V gene is TRBV5-6, the J gene TRBJ2-1; checking the TCRdb D call of TRBD2 is not possible without DNA. The receptor comes from a man in his late teens or twenties in good health. The CDR3: CASRAGTYNEQFF.